The 19 T cell receptor beta chains below come from one sample, sequenced in a study of human T cells and chemical hapten exposure. Time point in this sample: patch test 1, 2 weeks after DPC sensitization. Regarding treatment: therapeutic diphenylcyclopropenone sensitization with weekly scalp DPC. Whole blood, unfractionated, served as the material for total RNA extraction. Each CDR3 protein gets one entry after TCRdb re-called the RACE reads with MiXCR. This table has roughly 52,000 distinct CDR3 sequences, approximately 10% appearing once. Specimen: whole blood, collected in connection with sensitization to the hapten diphenylcyclopropenone (DPC). The origin of the receptors is a middle-aged woman with alopecia areata. Some clones in this sample may be carry-over from other donors' samples.

The chain is built from TRBV7-9 and TRBJ1-5, with 8 bases identical to TRBD1. V lost 5 bases to trimming and J lost 0 bases; unmatched junction nucleotides: 6. Germline CDR1 reads SEHNR; CDR2 reads FQNEAQ (reference sequence). The CDR3 totals 16 residues. The CDR3 DNA is TGTGCCAGCAGCCACGGACAGGGAGATAGCAATCAGCCCCAGCATTTT. Translating gives CASSHGQGDSNQPQHF.

This clonotype was counted ten times or more. The V and J genes are TRBV2 and TRBJ1-1; unclear D gene. Germline lookup yields CDR1 SNHLY and CDR2 FYNNEI. The CDR3 sequence is 15 residues long. The ends were cut back, 2 bases at V and 1 base at J, with 11 bases in the middle. As DNA, the CDR3 is TGTGCCAGCAGTGAAAGTGCAGTACCGAACACTGAAGCTTTCTTT. Protein sequence: CASSESAVPNTEAFF.

This clonotype came up many times. The chain has TRBV3-1 and TRBJ2-7; D is uncertain. V was clipped by 4 bases and J by 5 bases, with 15 bases between them. The CDR3 is made up of 14 amino acids. Germline V gives CDR1 LGHDT, CDR2 YNNKEL (reference sequence). DNA of the CDR3: TGTGCCAGCAGCCCTCGTATTTCGTCCAACGAGCAGTACTTC. It translates to CASSPRISSNEQYF.

This clonotype was counted many times. The chain is built from TRBV12-3 or TRBV12-4 and TRBJ1-6; 9 bases are shared with TRBD1. The CDR3 extends over 16 amino acids. With V trimmed by 6 bases and J by 3 bases, 6 bases remained unmatched. CDR3: CASSPTTGGYNSPLHF. CDR3 bases: TGTGCCAGCAGCCCCACGACAGGGGGCTATAATTCACCCCTCCACTTT.

This clonotype was recorded at least ten times. The rearrangement joins TRBV5-5 to TRBJ2-7; 7 positions match TRBD1. This CDR3 has 18 amino acids. Germline CDR1 reads SGHKS; CDR2 reads YYEKEE (reference sequence). With V trimmed by 0 bases and J by 0 bases, 12 bases remained unmatched. The CDR3 is CASSLDRLRGPTSYEQYF. Here the CDR3 DNA reads TGTGCCAGCAGCTTGGACAGACTGAGGGGGCCTACCTCCTACGAGCAGTACTTC.

The chain has TRBV6-2 or TRBV6-3 and TRBJ1-1, with 8 bases matching TRBD1. The CDR3 has 13 residues. The trim removed 2 bases at V and 5 bases at J, leaving 1 base unmatched. Germline V CDR1 and CDR2: MNHEY, SVGEGT. The CDR3 DNA reads TGTGCCAGCAGTTACACAGGGGGGACTGAAGCTTTCTTT. Its protein is CASSYTGGTEAFF.

This clonotype occurred many times. The chain recombines TRBV11-2 with TRBJ2-1; 9 bases align to TRBD2. The germline V gene encodes CDR1 SGHAT and CDR2 FQNNGV. The CDR3 contains 15 residues. Trimming at V came to 5 bases and at J to 9 bases, leaving 11 bases not matched to a gene. CDR3 in DNA: TGTGCCAGCAGCCCTGGACTAGCGTGGTTTAGTGAGCAGTTCTTC. Translation: CASSPGLAWFSEQFF.

This clonotype has just a few counts. The rearrangement links TRBV4-3 to TRBJ2-2, with TRBD2 matching over 12 bases. V dropped 3 bases and J dropped 7; count of bases not matched to a gene: 15. CDR3 length equals 19 residues. Germline V CDR1 and CDR2: LGHNA, YSLEER. CDR3 DNA sequence: TGCGCCAGCAGCCATTCGTCCCCAGCTGGACTAGCGGGGATCGGGGAGCTGTTTTTT. Translating gives CASSHSSPAGLAGIGELFF.

In this sample, this clonotype turned up a few times. The chain recombines TRBV28 with TRBJ2-6; no firm D call. The CDR3 length is 15 residues. The V end lost 8 bases, the J end lost 0 bases, and 11 bases lay between the germline ends. Looked up from germline, CDR1 is MDHEN and CDR2 is SYDVKM. This CDR3 reads CASGSSGSGANVLTF. CDR3 sequence (DNA): TGTGCCAGCGGATCCTCGGGCTCTGGGGCCAACGTCCTGACTTTC.

This sequence joins TRBV29-1 and TRBJ2-1; tentative D call: TRBD2 (5 bases). The CDR3 length is 12 residues. The V end was cut by 3 bases, the J end by 7 bases, with 10 bases between. The germline CDR1 and CDR2 sequences are SQVTM and ANQGSEA. This chain's CDR3 is CSVDSSWNEQFF. CDR3 DNA: TGCAGCGTTGATTCTAGCTGGAATGAGCAGTTCTTC.

This clonotype was detected many times. This rearrangement joins TRBV7-9 to TRBJ2-3; no reliable D call. The CDR3 has 13 amino acids. Germline CDR1 and CDR2: SEHNR and FQNEAQ (reference sequence). V was cut by 5 bases and J by 2 bases, with 8 bases left in between. The CDR3 region is CASSHVTTDTQYF. CDR3 in DNA: TGTGCCAGCAGCCACGTCACCACAGATACGCAGTATTTT.

As DNA, the CDR3 is TGTGCCAGCGGCCGGACAGAGGGGGAGACCCAGTACTTC. The encoded protein is CASGRTEGETQYF. This chain links TRBV7-2 with TRBJ2-5; perhaps TRBD1 as D (6 bases). The CDR3 spans 13 residues. V shed 8 bases and J shed 5 bases, with 15 bases lying between them. CDR1 SGHTA and CDR2 FQGNSA come from the germline V gene. The whole variable domain, remainder taken from reference TRBV7-2 and TRBJ2-5, is GAGVSQSPSNKVTEKGKDVELRCDPISGHTALYWYRQSLGQGLEFLIYFQGNSAPDKSGLPSDRFSAERTGGSVSTLTIQRTQQEDSAVYLCASGRTEGETQYFGPGTRLLVL.

The sample holds many counts of this clonotype. The rearrangement joins TRBV19 to TRBJ2-7; 7 bases map to TRBD1. The CDR3 contains 15 residues. The J segment lost 5 bases and the V segment lost 1 base, leaving 8 bases of the junction unmatched. Germline CDR1 and CDR2: LNHDA and SQIVND (reference sequence). Written as DNA, the CDR3 is TGTGCCAGTAGTATAGCGGGACAGATTACGGACGAGCAGTACTTC. Amino acids: CASSIAGQITDEQYF.

The rearrangement links TRBV7-9 to TRBJ1-1; perhaps TRBD1 as D (6 bases). V lost 7 bases and J 9 bases, leaving 27 bases between the germline ends. The CDR3 extends over 16 amino acids. Germline loops: CDR1 SEHNR, CDR2 FQNEAQ (reference sequence). The CDR3 nucleotides read TGTGCCAGCACACCGGGGGGCGGTCGGGCGATAAGTAAAGCTTTCTTT. This codes for CASTPGGGRAISKAFF.

The chain employs TRBV6-5 and TRBJ1-1; 7 bases line up with TRBD1. Germline V lookup: CDR1 MNHEY, CDR2 SVGAGI. The CDR3 has 15 amino acids. V shed 8 bases and J 1 base; nucleotides not matched to a gene: 10. The CDR3 sequence: CASRRTGTANTEAFF. The CDR3 coding sequence is TGTGCCAGCCGCCGGACCGGGACAGCGAACACTGAAGCTTTCTTT.

This rearrangement joins TRBV28 to TRBJ2-7, with 11 bases identical to TRBD2. The CDR3 loop spans 16 amino acids. J gave up 2 bases and V 4 bases, and 7 bases lay outside the gene matches. Germline V gene data show CDR1 as MDHEN and CDR2 as SYDVKM. CDR3 in amino acids: CASSSPTSGSPYEQYF. The CDR3 nucleotides read TGTGCCAGCAGTTCCCCCACTAGCGGGAGCCCCTACGAGCAGTACTTC.

This clonotype was counted at least ten times. This rearrangement joins TRBV11-3 to TRBJ2-1; 7 bases agree with TRBD1. CDR1 and CDR2 (germline): SGHNT, YENEEA. V was clipped by 6 bases and J by 9 bases; unmatched bases: 11. The CDR3 sequence is 14 residues long. This CDR3 reads CASRERTGRGEQFF. The CDR3 DNA reads TGTGCCAGCAGAGAAAGGACAGGTCGGGGTGAGCAGTTCTTC.

At least ten counts were recorded for this clonotype. This chain links TRBV12-3 or TRBV12-4 with TRBJ1-1; TRBD1 is a possible D gene (5 bases). The CDR3 has 13 amino acids. With 2 bases removed from V and 11 bases from J, the gap between germline ends came to 15 bases. DNA for the CDR3: TGTGCCAGCAGTTTAAGCCAGGGATCTCTCGCTTTCTTT. It is translated as CASSLSQGSLAFF.

This clonotype was detected a few times. The V gene is TRBV9, the J gene TRBJ1-5, with TRBD1 identical over 7 bases. The CDR3 loop spans 14 amino acids. Germline CDR1 and CDR2: SGDLS and YYNGEE. V dropped 2 bases and J dropped 2; count of bases not matched to a gene: 1. The CDR3 nucleotides are TGTGCCAGCAGCGTTACAGGGGGCAATCAGCCCCAGCATTTT. Amino acid sequence: CASSVTGGNQPQHF.